The sequence of this T cell receptor (beta chain) was determined in a study of blood T cell repertoires in COVID-19. About the research overall: In each case, the material was cDNA or gDNA derived from T cells, B-cell-depleted T cells, or PBMCs.

Assay: immunoSEQ multiplex PCR; the TCRdb copy retains only in-frame clones and omits some. The repertoire holds 50,000 to 70,000 clones, roughly 84% seen once, with 5.5% to 7% in the top ten. This clone has more than one count but fewer than ten. There are 15 residues in the CDR3. The J segment lost 6 bases and the V segment lost 4 bases, leaving 10 bases of the junction unmatched. Germline lookup yields CDR1 SGDLS and CDR2 YYNGEE. The V gene is TRBV9, the J gene TRBJ1-1; 9 bases line up with TRBD1. The sequence was collected from a man in his forties or fifties with active COVID-19. Sequences were obtained from peripheral blood. CDR3 residues: CASSPGTGPKAEAFF. The CDR3 DNA sequence: TGTGCCAGCAGCCCGGGGACAGGGCCCAAAGCTGAAGCTTTCTTT. Using reference TRBV9 and TRBJ1-1 for the parts outside the CDR3, the full variable domain is DSGVTQTPKHLITATGQRVTLRCSPRSGDLSVYWYQQSLDQGLQFLIQYYNGEERAKGNILERFSAQQFPDLHSELNLSSLELGDSALYFCASSPGTGPKAEAFFGQGTRLTVV.